This TCR beta chain was profiled in a study of shared T cell receptors in the human thymus. This clone was observed once. The CDR3 contains 16 residues. Trimming took 5 bases from V and 0 from J, leaving 15 bases between them. Germline V gene lookup returns CDR1 SGHRS and CDR2 YFSETQ. Sequenced by immunoSEQ multiplex PCR; TCRdb stores in-frame clones only, minus some. The table has 63,000 or so clones, nearly 95% seen once. Input material: thymocytes. The chain links TRBV5-1 to TRBJ2-1; maybe TRBD2 (6 bases). This TCR derives from a human donor. CDR3 region: CASSSPGTPSYNEQFF. Here the CDR3 DNA reads TGCGCCAGCAGTTCCCCCGGGACTCCCTCCTACAATGAGCAGTTCTTC. The entire variable domain, with the rest obtained from reference TRBV5-1 and TRBJ2-1, is as follows: KAGVTQTPRYLIKTRGQQVTLSCSPISGHRSVSWYQQTPGQGLQFLFEYFSETQRNKGNFPGRFSGRQFSNSRSEMNVSTLELGDSALYLCASSSPGTPSYNEQFFGPGTRLTVL.